There are a few counts of the clone carrying this TCR beta chain. The sample comes from a study of shared clonotypes between healthy human individuals. This CDR3 has 14 residues. V shed 3 bases and J 4 bases; nucleotides not matched to a gene: 8. The germline V gene has CDR1 GTSNPN and CDR2 SVGIG (reference sequence). In the original processing: Junction-only sequences without quality scores came from ImmunoSEQ, so filtering differed. Profiling relied on immunoSEQ multiplex PCR, and the TCRdb table lists in-frame clones only, not all of them. V, J and clone size are taken as reported in that table, and D and trimming were inferred from the DNA itself. The repertoire consists of over a million clones, with roughly 74% occurring once and the leading ten covering around 0.61%.

The chain is built from TRBV30 and TRBJ1-2, with 7 bases fitting TRBD1. The sample comprised memory CD4+ T cells from PBMCs. Subset noted: CD45RA-negative fraction. The receptor was derived from a man aged 18 to 29 in good health. Some clones in this sample may be carry-over from other donors' samples. CDR3 region: CAWRDRNKLYGYTF. The DNA for the CDR3 is TGTGCCTGGAGGGACAGGAATAAGCTCTATGGCTACACCTTC.